This T cell receptor beta chain was obtained from a study of cytomegalovirus exposure and HLA in healthy donors. The study's findings and limits: The classifier, whose performance was assessed in both the original and validation cohorts, reportedly diagnosed cytomegalovirus status with high specificity and sensitivity. V- and J-gene trimming of TCR beta was linked (in a later analysis) to a missense DCLRE1C variant.

This PCR relied on a set of 60 Vbeta primers and 13 Jbeta primers. Clones were sequenced by immunoSEQ multiplex PCR, and TCRdb holds only the in-frame ones, with some missing. The sample comprises about 130,000 clones, approximately 82% of which are singletons, and 2.5% to 3.5% rests with the top ten. Trimming took off 6 bases at V and 3 bases at J, with 11 bases between the two ends. The germline V gene encodes CDR1 MGHRA and CDR2 YSYEKL. This CDR3 contains 13 residues. For this clone: Its antigen is not identified.

The chain links TRBV4-1 to TRBJ1-1, with D unclear. This TCR was sampled from a boy aged 2 to 10 in good health and CMV-seronegative. Sequenced input: PBMCs. Here the CDR3 DNA reads TGCGCCAGCAGTCCTCCCGGGTACACTGAAGCTTTCTTT. This translates into CASSPPGYTEAFF.